This T cell receptor (beta chain) was identified in a study of OX40 agonist ivuxolimab in advanced cancers. At the level of the study: Three patients responded partially, comprising one with hepatocellular carcinoma and two with cutaneous melanoma. Study-wide findings and caveats: CD4+ and CD8+ blood T cells expanded clonally by week 6 at 0.1 to 3.0 mg/kg. Partly responding patients at 0.1-3.0 mg/kg showed some of the smallest clonal expansion.

Trimming removed 5 bases at V and 0 bases at J, with 10 bases between. The CDR3 totals 14 residues. Germline V gives CDR1 MNHNY, CDR2 SVGAGI (reference sequence). Here immunoSEQ multiplex PCR was the method, and the copy in TCRdb shows in-frame clones only, minus some. The sample lists 60,000 to 70,000 clones, 82% occurring once. In the case of this clone: Its antigen is not known.

The chain combines TRBV6-6 with TRBJ1-1; D is undetermined. The sample in question was CD4+ or CD8+ T cells sorted from blood, obtained in a trial of the OX40 agonist ivuxolimab. The origin of this receptor is an adult with an advanced solid tumor such as melanoma, head and neck, liver or kidney cancer. This chain's CDR3 is CASSKDGVNTEAFF. For the CDR3, the DNA is TGTGCCAGCAGTAAAGACGGCGTGAACACTGAAGCTTTCTTT.